This is a list of T cell receptor beta chains from one sample in a study of T cell clonotyping in hematopoietic cell transplantation. TCRdb keeps only in-frame clones here, not all; method: immunoSEQ multiplex PCR. The table has around 8,000 clones, around 94% seen once. The sequencing used PBMCs, collected 180 days after allogeneic stem cell transplant. These TCRs come from a female patient aged 50-59 years who had an allogeneic stem cell transplant from an unrelated donor, so the T cells may come from the graft donor. Some clones in this sample may be carry-over from other donors' samples. CDR3s include the opening cysteine and the closing phenylalanine or tryptophan. Each record gives: D gene, J gene, V gene, clone size, CDR3 DNA, CDR3 protein. D genes are given only for firm matches. Size is omitted from some rows. Given values are once, few, many or a class for expanded clones.

TRBD1,TRBJ2-7,TRBV28,-,TGTGCCAGCAGTTACGCAATCCGGACAGGGCTTTACTACGAGCAGTACTTC,CASSYAIRTGLYYEQYF
TRBD1,TRBJ2-7,TRBV11-3,once,TGTGCCAGCAGCTTAGGCCCGACAGGGGGGGAGCAGTACTTC,CASSLGPTGGEQYF
-,TRBJ1-1,TRBV30,-,TGTGCCTGGAGTAGGGGATTTAAAGCTTTCTTT,CAWSRGFKAFF
TRBD1,TRBJ1-1,TRBV28,-,TGTGCCAGCAGTTCGCCCGGGACAGGGTGGAAGCTTTTCTTT,CASSSPGTGWKLFF
-,TRBJ1-4,TRBV28,-,TGTGCCAGCAGTTTAAGTGGTCAGGGAAGGACTAATGAAAAACTGTTTTTT,CASSLSGQGRTNEKLFF
-,TRBJ2-5,TRBV29-1,-,TGCAGCGTTGAAGGCCGCCCTGTTGACTACCAAGAGACCCAGTACTTC,CSVEGRPVDYQETQYF
-,TRBJ2-1,TRBV25-1,-,TGTGCCAGCTCTGCACGGGAGCCCTACAATGAGCAGTTCTTC,CASSAREPYNEQFF
-,TRBJ2-3,TRBV6-4,-,TGTGCCAGCAGTGACCAGGCATCAGATACGCAGTATTTT,CASSDQASDTQYF
-,TRBJ2-7,TRBV27,-,TGTGCCAGCAGTTTAACGCTCTGGGGCCACGAGCAGTACTTC,CASSLTLWGHEQYF
-,TRBJ2-1,TRBV15,-,TGTGCCACCAGCAGTGATCGATTTCGGGGTGAGCAGTTCTTC,CATSSDRFRGEQFF
TRBD1,TRBJ1-5,TRBV5-8,-,TGTGCCAGCAGCCGACAGGGGGGTCAGCCCCAGCATTTT,CASSRQGGQPQHF
-,TRBJ1-2,TRBV7-8,-,TGTGCCAGCACTTACAGCGCGGACAACTATGGCTACACCTTC,CASTYSADNYGYTF
-,TRBJ1-4,TRBV2,-,TGTGCCACCCTGGACCCCAGAGTTGGCCCGAGCAGGTTGCTGTTTTTT,CATLDPRVGPSRLLFF
-,TRBJ1-3,TRBV7-9,-,TGTGCCAGCAGCGCCCAGGTGGACACCATATATTTT,CASSAQVDTIYF
TRBD1,TRBJ1-2,TRBV28,-,TGTGCCAGCAGCGGACAGGGACAGGGCTACACCTTC,CASSGQGQGYTF
-,TRBJ2-1,TRBV5-1,-,TGCGCCAGCAGGGACTTACCGAGCTCCTACAATGAGCAGTTCTTC,CASRDLPSSYNEQFF
-,TRBJ1-2,TRBV6-6,once,TGTGCCAGCAGACTTGCAGGGAACTATGGCTACACCTTC,CASRLAGNYGYTF
TRBD2,TRBJ2-3,TRBV4-2,-,TGTGCCAGCAGCCAAGGAATAGCGGGAGAAGATACGCAGTATTTT,CASSQGIAGEDTQYF
-,TRBJ1-2,TRBV11-2,-,TGTGCCAGCAGCCCGGGGGGAATACTCAACTATGGCTACACCTTC,CASSPGGILNYGYTF
-,TRBJ2-1,TRBV4-1,-,TGCGCCAGCAGCCAAGAGTCTGGCGGGAAGTACAATGAGCAGTTCTTC,CASSQESGGKYNEQFF
-,TRBJ1-2,TRBV4-1,-,TGCGCCAGCAGCCAAGAAGCGCAAATCAGTCGTTATGGCTACACCTTC,CASSQEAQISRYGYTF
TRBD2,TRBJ2-2,TRBV6-4,-,TGTGCCAGCAGCCAGCTCGGGGGGGTCAGCACCGGGGAGCTGTTTTTT,CASSQLGGVSTGELFF
TRBD1,TRBJ1-6,TRBV19,-,TGTGCCAGTAGTATCCGGGACAGTGATAATTCACCCCTCCACTTT,CASSIRDSDNSPLHF
TRBD2,TRBJ2-5,TRBV11-2,-,TGTGCCAGCAGCTTAGTAGCGGGGGGCCCGGAGACCCAGTACTTC,CASSLVAGGPETQYF
TRBD2,TRBJ2-1,TRBV19,-,TGTGCCAGTTGGAGTATTAGCGGGAGTCGAAATGAGCAGTTCTTC,CASWSISGSRNEQFF
-,TRBJ2-1,TRBV9,-,TGTGCCAGCAGCGTAGCGGGCAATTCCTACAATGAGCAGTTCTTC,CASSVAGNSYNEQFF
-,TRBJ1-4,TRBV20-1,once,TGCAGTGCCCCCGGGCGTGAAAAACTGTTTTTT,CSAPGREKLFF
TRBD2,TRBJ2-7,TRBV6-5,-,TGTGCCAGCAGTTACAGACTAGCGGGAATCAGCGAGCAGTACTTC,CASSYRLAGISEQYF
-,TRBJ2-1,TRBV19,-,TGTGCCAGTAGTATAGCCGGCGGGAACCCAACGAGCTCCTACAATGAGCAGTTCTTC,CASSIAGGNPTSSYNEQFF
-,TRBJ2-2,TRBV2,-,TGTGCCAGCAACCTAGCGCTCACCGGGGAGCTGTTTTTT,CASNLALTGELFF
TRBD1,TRBJ1-5,TRBV15,-,TGTGCCACCAGCAGAGGGCCGCAGGGGGCTCATCAGCCCCAGCATTTT,CATSRGPQGAHQPQHF
-,TRBJ1-5,TRBV2,-,TGTGCCAGCAGCCAAGGGTGGGGCGTTCAGCCCCAGCATTTT,CASSQGWGVQPQHF
-,TRBJ2-5,TRBV25-1,-,TGTGCCACCAACCCGCCGGGAGCGGAGACCCAGTACTTC,CATNPPGAETQYF
TRBD1,TRBJ2-2,TRBV5-1,-,TGCGCCAGCAGCCCCGGGACAGCGAACACCGGGGAGCTGTTTTTT,CASSPGTANTGELFF
-,TRBJ1-2,TRBV20-1,-,TGCAGTGCTAGGCTAGCTGCTGGCTACACCTTC,CSARLAAGYTF
-,TRBJ2-2,TRBV7-9,-,TGTGCCAGCAGCTTGGGGGAGCTGTTTTTT,CASSLGELFF
-,TRBJ1-2,TRBV27,few,TGTGCCAGCAGCCGACTCGACAGACAGAATGGCTACACCTTC,CASSRLDRQNGYTF
-,TRBJ2-7,TRBV5-1,-,TGCGCCAGCAAAGGGCTAGCGTCCTCGGCCTACGAGCAGTACTTC,CASKGLASSAYEQYF
TRBD1,TRBJ1-1,TRBV13,-,TGTGCCAGCAGCTTATTGATACAGGGGGCTGGTACTGAAGCTTTCTTT,CASSLLIQGAGTEAFF
TRBD1,TRBJ2-7,TRBV5-1,-,TGCGCCAGCAGCTTGGCCGGGGACAGGGGGTTCTCCGAGCAGTACTTC,CASSLAGDRGFSEQYF
-,TRBJ2-5,TRBV6-1,once,TGTGCCAGCAGTCCGCGGACAACTCAAGAGACCCAGTACTTC,CASSPRTTQETQYF
-,TRBJ2-7,TRBV11-2,-,TGTGCCAGCAGCCGGACCTCGACATCCTACGAGCAGTACTTC,CASSRTSTSYEQYF
-,TRBJ2-2,TRBV6-6,-,TGTGCCAGCAGTTACTCGGGGGCCCCCGGGGAGCTGTTTTTT,CASSYSGAPGELFF
TRBD1,TRBJ1-2,TRBV6-5,-,TGTGCCAGCAGTCGGGACAGATATGGCTACACCTTC,CASSRDRYGYTF
-,TRBJ2-3,TRBV27,-,TGTGCCAGCAGTTTGGGTCCAACGCAGTATTTT,CASSLGPTQYF
-,TRBJ1-4,TRBV2,-,TGTGCCAGCAGTGGTCTATCTAATGAAAAACTGTTTTTT,CASSGLSNEKLFF
-,TRBJ2-7,TRBV6-5,-,TGTGCCAGCAGTTACTCGTGGGGGGACGAGCAGTACTTC,CASSYSWGDEQYF
-,TRBJ2-2,TRBV6-1,-,TGTGCCAGCAGTTGGGGGACCGGGGAGCTGTTTTTT,CASSWGTGELFF
-,TRBJ2-3,TRBV27,-,TGTGCCAGCAGTTTGGAAGCTATTACGGCAGATACGCAGTATTTT,CASSLEAITADTQYF
-,TRBJ2-1,TRBV5-6,-,TGTGCCAGCAGTGGAGGGGTTGAGCAGTTCTTC,CASSGGVEQFF
TRBD1,TRBJ2-7,TRBV7-8,-,TGTGCCAGCAGCTTATGGCGGGCCGGGACAGGGGCCTACGAGCAGTACTTC,CASSLWRAGTGAYEQYF
TRBD2,TRBJ2-3,TRBV5-1,-,TGCGCCAGCAGCTACAGCGGGAGCGTTGGAGATACGCAGTATTTT,CASSYSGSVGDTQYF
-,TRBJ1-2,TRBV5-1,-,TGCGCCAGCAGCTTGGCCGCCGGTAATGGCTACACCTTC,CASSLAAGNGYTF
-,TRBJ2-5,TRBV11-2,-,TGTGCCAGCAGCTTAGTCGTCGGGGCCGGTAGGGAGACCCAGTACTTC,CASSLVVGAGRETQYF
TRBD2,TRBJ2-5,TRBV5-1,-,TGCGCCAGCAGCTTGCTAGCGGGGGGCCTACAAGAGACCCAGTACTTC,CASSLLAGGLQETQYF
-,TRBJ2-1,TRBV11-2,-,TGTGCCAGCAGCCCAAGAAGGTCAGGCCAGCAGTTCTTC,CASSPRRSGQQFF
TRBD1,TRBJ1-5,TRBV2,-,TGTGCCAGCAGGGGACAGGGGCCCAATCAGCCCCAGCATTTT,CASRGQGPNQPQHF
-,TRBJ2-1,TRBV28,-,TGTGCCAGCTATCACGGGCAGGGGCCCTACAATGAGCAGTTCTTC,CASYHGQGPYNEQFF
TRBD2,TRBJ2-3,TRBV19,-,TGTGCCAGTAGTATGGCGGGAGGGCCGAAGAGCACAGATACGCAGTATTTT,CASSMAGGPKSTDTQYF
-,TRBJ2-3,TRBV9,-,TGTGCCAGCAGTTCAACAACAGATACGCAGTATTTT,CASSSTTDTQYF